A selection of T cell receptor beta chains follows, all from one sample in a study of T cells in Graves' hyperthyroidism and ophthalmopathy. One entry per CDR3 protein results from TCRdb running MiXCR on the multiplex PCR reads. This table holds hundreds of thousands of distinct CDR3 sequences, roughly an eighth found once. The sample taken for sequencing was blood. These receptors all come from a woman aged 40 to 49 with Graves' ophthalmopathy. CDR3s include the opening cysteine and the closing phenylalanine or tryptophan. The D gene is left open where the match is weak. Not every row has a clone size; where given, it reads once, few, many or a size class.

D gene	CDR3 length	V gene	clone size	J gene	CDR3 DNA	CDR3 protein
NA	16	TRBV27	many	TRBJ2-1	TGTGCCAGCAGTCCGACGACAGGTCTCGGCTACAATGAGCAGTTCTTC	CASSPTTGLGYNEQFF
TRBD1	15	TRBV7-8	NA	TRBJ2-7	TGTGCCAGCAGCTTAGGGAGGTCGACAGGGAGCGAGCAGTACTTC	CASSLGRSTGSEQYF
NA	14	TRBV6-6	many	TRBJ1-1	TGTGCCAGCAGTTACTTAGGAACGAACACTGAAGCTTTCTTT	CASSYLGTNTEAFF
TRBD1	15	TRBV6-1	many	TRBJ1-2	TGTGCCAGCAGTTCACGCCGGGACAGCCTCTATGGCTACACCTTC	CASSSRRDSLYGYTF
NA	13	TRBV19	few	TRBJ1-2	TGTGCCAGTAGTATGATGGACAGCTATGGCTACACCTTC	CASSMMDSYGYTF
NA	15	TRBV10-1	few	TRBJ2-1	TGCGCCAGCAGTGAGAGGGGGGGGGGAAGGAATGAGCAGTTCTTC	CASSERGGGRNEQFF
TRBD1	14	TRBV18	many	TRBJ1-2	TGTGCCAGCTCAGACGGACAGGGAAACTATGGCTACACCTTC	CASSDGQGNYGYTF
NA	14	TRBV6-1	many	TRBJ1-5	TGTGCCAGCAGTTTGGACATGGGCAATCAGCCCCAGCATTTT	CASSLDMGNQPQHF
TRBD1	17	TRBV9	NA	TRBJ1-3	TGTGCCAGCAGCGAGAGGACAGGGGGATACTCTGGAAACACCATATATTTT	CASSERTGGYSGNTIYF
NA	12	TRBV12-3/TRBV12-4	many	TRBJ1-3	TGTGCCAGCAGCCTAACAGCCGAGGCCATATATTTT	CASSLTAEAIYF
TRBD1	16	TRBV3-1	many	TRBJ2-7	TGTGCCAGCAGCCGGACGACCGCAGGGGGCGCAGGGGAGCAGTACTTC	CASSRTTAGGAGEQYF
NA	16	TRBV2	many	TRBJ1-5	TGTGCCAGCAGTGAATCGGGGTCTATGAACAATCAGCCCCAGCATTTT	CASSESGSMNNQPQHF
TRBD2	15	TRBV12-3/TRBV12-4	many	TRBJ2-1	TGTGCCAGCAGTTTTAGCGGGGGGGTACTCAATGAGCAGTTCTTC	CASSFSGGVLNEQFF
NA	14	TRBV5-8	many	TRBJ1-2	TGTGCCAGCAGCCCTAAGGGAGTGAACTATGGCTACACCTTC	CASSPKGVNYGYTF
TRBD2	13	TRBV14	few	TRBJ2-2	TGTGCCAGCAGACGACTAGCGTCCGGGGAGCTGTTTTTT	CASRRLASGELFF
NA	14	TRBV6-1	many	TRBJ1-5	TGTGCCAGCGCGGCGGGCAGGGTCAATCAGCCCCAGCATTTT	CASAAGRVNQPQHF
TRBD1	15	TRBV9	NA	TRBJ1-4	TGTGCCAGCAGCCGTGGGGACAGGGCTAATGAAAAACTGTTTTTT	CASSRGDRANEKLFF
TRBD1	15	TRBV5-6	many	TRBJ2-7	TGTGCCAGCAGCTTCCTGGACAGGGGGCGGGACGAGCAGTACTTC	CASSFLDRGRDEQYF
NA	15	TRBV10-2	few	TRBJ1-5	TGCGCCAGCAGTGACCGGGACAATTTCAATCAGCCCCAGCATTTT	CASSDRDNFNQPQHF
TRBD2	16	TRBV19	NA	TRBJ2-1	TGTGCCAGTAGTAGAACTAGCGGGAGTCAAGGGAATGAGCAGTTCTTC	CASSRTSGSQGNEQFF
NA	14	TRBV28	many	TRBJ2-7	TGTGCCAGCAGTTTATTGGGGGACACCTACGAGCAGTACTTC	CASSLLGDTYEQYF
TRBD2	15	TRBV28	many	TRBJ2-7	TGTGCCAGCAGACCGACTAGCGGGAACTCCTACGAGCAGTACTTC	CASRPTSGNSYEQYF
NA	14	TRBV11-2	many	TRBJ2-7	TGTGCCAGCAGCTTAATAAACATCCTCTACGAGCAGTACTTC	CASSLINILYEQYF
NA	14	TRBV4-2	many	TRBJ1-2	TGTGCCAGCAGCCAAGATACCGGACAGTATGGCTACACCTTC	CASSQDTGQYGYTF
TRBD2	16	TRBV7-2	NA	TRBJ2-3	TGTGCCAGCAGCTTAAGACTAGCGGCAAGCACAGATACGCAGTATTTT	CASSLRLAASTDTQYF
NA	15	TRBV20-1	NA	TRBJ2-2	TGCAGTGCTAGAAATCCCGGGGCCTACACCGGGGAGCTGTTTTTT	CSARNPGAYTGELFF
NA	20	TRBV7-9	few	TRBJ1-1	TGTGCCAGCAGCTTACGCCCGGGAGCCGACCGGGTCCTAACGAACACTGAAGCTTTCTTT	CASSLRPGADRVLTNTEAFF
NA	15	TRBV12-3/TRBV12-4	many	TRBJ2-2	TGTGCCAGCAGTCCCCTCCAGGGATTTTCCGGGGAGCTGTTTTTT	CASSPLQGFSGELFF
NA	14	TRBV12-3/TRBV12-4	many	TRBJ1-6	TGTGCCAGCAGTTTTTCGAGACAGAATTCACCCCTCCACTTT	CASSFSRQNSPLHF
TRBD2	17	TRBV6-2/TRBV6-3	NA	TRBJ2-1	TGTAAGCGGGAACGGGGCCCTGCGGTCCGATTTCGGGATGAGCAGTTCTTC	CKRERGPAVRFRDEQFF